The following is a TCR beta chain sequence with its context. Its antigen is undetermined. Other DNA sequences in this sample translate to the same CDR3. The data derive from a study of T cell clonotyping in hematopoietic cell transplantation. Study results and limitations: Pathologically expanded recipient clonotypes increased progressively from day 30 to day 180 as diversity fell. Few recipient clonotypes overlapped donors; over 95% were de novo at given depth. No sorting was done, leaving CD4 and CD8 contributions mixed.

Germline V gene lookup returns CDR1 LNHDA and CDR2 SQIVND (reference sequence). V gave up 3 bases and J gave up 5 bases, with 4 bases separating them. This CDR3 has 11 amino acids. Sequencing used immunoSEQ multiplex PCR; TCRdb keeps in-frame clones, though not all of them. The sample has 60,000 to 75,000 clones; about 94% are singletons. The chain carries TRBV19 and TRBJ2-5; D is unresolved. Sequencing used peripheral blood mononuclear cells. This receptor was taken from a man in his fifties or sixties in good health. Some clones in this sample may be carry-over from other donors' samples. Written as DNA, the CDR3 is TGTGCCAGTAGTATTAGTGAGACCCAGTACTTC. It specifies CASSISETQYF.